The 18 T cell receptor beta chains presented below share a single source sample, sequenced in a study of Ad26.COV2.S vaccination and SARS-CoV-2 variants. The table came from immunoSEQ multiplex PCR; TCRdb's copy has only in-frame clones and leaves some out. The profile shows approximately 420,000 clones, 88% of them singletons. The sample's treatment: roughly 19 received Ad26.COV2.S at low or high dose, single or two shots; about 5 received placebo; per-sample allocation not given. Sampling occurred on day 63 after the first vaccine or placebo injection. The sample consisted of peripheral blood, taken in a trial of Ad26.COV2.S vaccine versus placebo. These receptors were taken from a person between 18 and 65 years old who received the Ad26.COV2.S COVID-19 vaccine or a placebo.

The chain employs TRBV5-6 and TRBJ2-1, with D uncertain. Germline V gene lookup returns CDR1 SGHDT and CDR2 YYEEEE. The CDR3 is 13 residues long. Trimming removed 1 base at V and 5 bases at J, with 7 bases between. In DNA, the CDR3 is TGTGCCAGCAGCTTGAGGCCACACAATGAGCAGTTCTTC. Translating it yields CASSLRPHNEQFF.

The V and J genes are TRBV7-5 and TRBJ2-1; the table assigns TRBD2, which was not confirmed against the DNA. TRBV7-5 is a pseudogene locus. CDR3 length equals 16 residues. CDR3: CVRSKLTSGGWNEQFF. The CDR3 region has the DNA TGTGTCAGAAGCAAACTGACTAGCGGGGGGTGGAATGAGCAGTTCTTC.

V and J are TRBV7-8 and TRBJ2-3; no clear D. V was clipped by 2 bases and J by 6 bases, with 12 bases between them. The CDR3 runs to 14 residues. The V gene's germline CDR1 is SGHVS and CDR2 FQNEAQ. The CDR3 region is CASSLKRLGDTQYF. DNA for the CDR3: TGTGCCAGCAGCTTAAAGCGACTCGGGGATACGCAGTATTTT.

The chain links TRBV6-1 to TRBJ1-2; 9 positions match TRBD1. The CDR3 covers 15 residues. V shed 2 bases, J shed 6 bases, and the junction held 7 bases outside the gene matches. Per germline, CDR1 MNHNS and CDR2 SASEGT. CDR3 sequence reads: CASSEPGQGRNGYTF. The DNA for the CDR3 is TGTGCCAGCAGTGAACCGGGACAGGGAAGGAATGGCTACACCTTC.

This rearrangement joins TRBV10-3 to TRBJ2-7, with TRBD2 matching 11 bases. V gave up 6 bases and J gave up 0 bases; unmatched junction bases: 4. CDR1 ENHRY and CDR2 SYGVKD come from the germline V gene. The CDR3 has 15 amino acids. The DNA for the CDR3 is TGTGCCATCAGCCCACTAGCGGGGGCCTCCTACGAGCAGTACTTC. The encoded protein is CAISPLAGASYEQYF.

This chain uses TRBV11-2 with TRBJ2-7; perhaps TRBD1 as D (6 bases). The CDR3 has 14 amino acids. CDR1 and CDR2 from the germline V gene are SGHAT and FQNNGV. Trimming cost V 5 bases and J 7 bases, with 18 bases left between them. The CDR3 coding sequence is TGTGCCAGCAGCAGCAACAGGGATTCGTGGGAGCAGTACTTC. This encodes CASSSNRDSWEQYF.

This clone showed up just once. V gene TRBV3-1 (or the pseudogene TRBV3-2) combines with J gene TRBJ2-2; 9 bases match TRBD1. This CDR3 spans 18 amino acids. Unmatched junction bases numbered 12, after V lost 3 bases and J lost 4 bases. Germline V CDR1 and CDR2: LGHDT, YNNKEL (reference sequence). The CDR3 nucleotides are TGTGCCAGCAGCCACGGGACAGGGATTCCGGTCTCCACCGGGGAGCTGTTTTTT. This gives the protein CASSHGTGIPVSTGELFF.

V and J are TRBV3-1 (or the pseudogene TRBV3-2) and TRBJ2-1; D gene unclear. The CDR3 loop spans 12 amino acids. The V and J ends lost 4 bases and 8 bases respectively, with 9 bases between them. Per germline, CDR1 LGHDT and CDR2 YNNKEL (reference sequence). CDR3 sequence reads: CASSPDRYEQFF. DNA of the CDR3: TGTGCCAGCAGCCCGGATAGGTATGAGCAGTTCTTC.

The chain couples TRBV3-1 (or the pseudogene TRBV3-2) to TRBJ2-7; D may match TRBD1 or TRBD2 (5 bases each). The germline CDR1 and CDR2 sequences are LGHDT and YNNKEL (reference sequence). The V end lost 0 bases, the J end lost 2 bases, and 11 bases lay between the germline ends. The CDR3 is 15 amino acids. The CDR3 DNA reads as TGTGCCAGCAGCCAAGATCGGGGACCTACCTACGAGCAGTACTTC. It codes for CASSQDRGPTYEQYF.

V gene TRBV12-3 or TRBV12-4 combines with J gene TRBJ2-1; no clear D gene. Trimming shortened V by 5 bases and J by 10 bases, and 9 bases separated the two germline ends. CDR3 length: 11 residues. The CDR3 loop is CASSLGVEQFF. The CDR3 DNA is TGTGCCAGCAGTCTAGGCGTGGAGCAGTTCTTC.

The CDR3 DNA is TGTGCCAGCAGCTTGGAGGTGGGGGCGCGAAATTCACCCCTCCACTTT. This encodes CASSLEVGARNSPLHF. The chain recombines TRBV5-6 with TRBJ1-6, with D tentatively TRBD1 (6 bases). CDR1 and CDR2 from the germline V gene are SGHDT and YYEEEE. The CDR3 sequence is 16 residues long. Trimming left V 0 bases short and J 7 bases short, with 14 bases between. The variable domain in full, with the rest retrieved from reference TRBV5-6 and TRBJ1-6, is DAGVTQSPTHLIKTRGQQVTLRCSPKSGHDTVSWYQQALGQGPQFIFQYYEEEERQRGNFPDRFSGHQFPNYSSELNVNALLLGDSALYLCASSLEVGARNSPLHFGNGTRLTVT.

J is TRBJ2-2 and V is TRBV11-2, with D unresolved. The CDR3 is 13 residues long. Trimming cost V 3 bases and J 8 bases, with 10 bases left between them. From germline, CDR1 is SGHAT and CDR2 FQNNGV. The chain's CDR3 is CASSFGLWGELFF. The CDR3 nucleotides read TGTGCCAGCAGCTTTGGTCTCTGGGGGGAGCTGTTTTTT.

Worth noting for this clone: This sample includes further DNA sequences coding for the same CDR3. V is TRBV6-6 and J is TRBJ1-2, with D possibly being TRBD1 (6 bases). Trimming stripped 4 bases from V and 2 bases from J, with 8 bases between. Germline loops: CDR1 MNHNY, CDR2 SVGAGI (reference sequence). The CDR3 runs 13 residues. CDR3 residues: CASSLTGNYGYTF. CDR3 nucleotide sequence: TGTGCCAGCAGTTTAACAGGGAACTATGGCTACACCTTC.

The rearrangement joins TRBV27 to TRBJ2-7; tentative D call: TRBD1 (5 bases). The germline V gene has CDR1 MNHEY and CDR2 SMNVEV (reference sequence). With 5 bases removed from V and 2 bases from J, the gap between germline ends came to 22 bases. The CDR3 totals 17 residues. The CDR3 DNA sequence: TGTGCCAGCAGTCCCCGCTTAATCCTCAGACAGACCTACGAGCAGTACTTC. It specifies CASSPRLILRQTYEQYF.

This chain uses TRBV29-1 with TRBJ2-3; the match to TRBD2 covers 7 bases. The CDR3 loop spans 18 amino acids. Trimming removed 4 bases from V and 3 bases from J; junction bases left unmatched: 19. From germline, CDR1 is SQVTM and CDR2 ANQGSEA. CDR3 residues: CSVVKRARRGGYTDTQYF. The CDR3 DNA sequence: TGCAGCGTTGTAAAGAGGGCACGCCGCGGGGGTTATACAGATACGCAGTATTTT.

The chain joins TRBV6-5 to TRBJ1-4; 10 nucleotides line up with TRBD1. Germline CDR1 MNHEY, CDR2 SVGAGI. The CDR3 length is 14 residues. The junction had 7 bases not matched to a gene; V was cut back by 7 bases and J by 8 bases. The CDR3 reads CASKSGTGDEKLFF. CDR3 DNA: TGTGCCAGCAAAAGTGGGACAGGGGACGAAAAACTGTTTTTT.

This clone was picked up one time. V gene TRBV19 combines with J gene TRBJ1-2; the D is unclear. Germline loops: CDR1 LNHDA, CDR2 SQIVND (reference sequence). Trimming removed 5 bases at V and 2 bases at J, with 6 bases between. CDR3 length equals 12 residues. The CDR3 coding sequence is TGTGCCAGTAGTTGGGAGAACTATGGCTACACCTTC. Protein: CASSWENYGYTF.

This clone was observed once. This chain uses TRBV6-6 with TRBJ2-1; 12 nucleotides agree with TRBD2. Germline V gene lookup returns CDR1 MNHNY and CDR2 SVGAGI (reference sequence). Trimming cost V 6 bases and J 2 bases; bases outside gene matches: 5. CDR3 size: 16 residues. CDR3 sequence: CASRRGLAGTYNEQFF. As DNA, the CDR3 is TGTGCCAGCAGACGAGGACTAGCGGGGACCTACAATGAGCAGTTCTTC.